This entry lists 28 T cell receptor beta chains sequenced from one sample in a study of T cells in Graves' hyperthyroidism and ophthalmopathy. Amplification targeted TCR beta CDR3 regions from RNA transcripts. HTBI primers were used for first-round RT-PCR of the TCR CDR3. MiXCR, run by TCRdb on the multiplex PCR reads, gives a single entry per CDR3 protein. There are about 640,000 distinct CDR3 sequences in the sample; more than 20% occur only once, and 34% lies in the top ten. Sequencing was carried out using blood. These receptors all stem from a man aged 25 to 45 with Graves' ophthalmopathy.

In its sample, this clonotype was seen many times. One end of the junction fails to match germline, which may point to a read error. The rearrangement links TRBV5-1 to TRBJ2-5, with D tentatively TRBD1 (5 bases). The germline CDR1 and CDR2 sequences are SGHRS and YFSETQ. The CDR3 is made up of 14 amino acids. For the CDR3, the DNA is TGTGCCAGCAGTTTATCAGGGTCCCAAGAGACCCAGTACTTC. This sequence encodes CASSLSGSQETQYF.

This clonotype was seen at least ten times. The V gene is TRBV28, the J gene TRBJ1-1, with unresolved D. This CDR3 is 13 amino acids long. Per germline, CDR1 MDHEN and CDR2 SYDVKM. The V and J ends lost 6 bases and 6 bases respectively, with 14 bases between them. CDR3 bases: TGTGCCAGCAGAAGACCGGCTTTGGCTGAAGCTTTCTTT. It yields the protein CASRRPALAEAFF.

This clonotype was seen repeatedly, ten times or more. This chain connects TRBV11-2 to TRBJ2-5, with 9 bases identical to TRBD2. The germline gives CDR1 SGHAT, CDR2 FQNNGV. J gave up 2 bases and V 4 bases, and 2 bases lay outside the gene matches. The CDR3 is 14 residues long. The CDR3 loop is CASSSSGEQETQYF. As DNA, the CDR3 is TGTGCCAGCAGCTCTAGCGGGGAGCAAGAGACCCAGTACTTC.

This clonotype was detected only a few times. V gene TRBV10-2 combines with J gene TRBJ2-1; D is unclear. The CDR3 contains 13 residues. Germline V gene data show CDR1 as WSHSY and CDR2 as SAAADI. With 0 bases removed from V and 10 bases from J, the gap between germline ends came to 10 bases. As DNA, the CDR3 is TGCGCCAGCAGTGAGTCTATCCTGAGGGAGCAGTTCTTC. This codes for CASSESILREQFF.

This clonotype was detected a few times. The chain links TRBV7-8 to TRBJ2-7, with 7 positions matching TRBD1. The V and J ends lost 1 base and 7 bases, in that order; junction bases with no gene match: 7. The CDR3 runs to 14 residues. The germline V gene has CDR1 SGHVS and CDR2 FQNEAQ. The CDR3: CASSLDRGTWEQYF. CDR3 coding DNA: TGTGCCAGCAGCTTAGACAGGGGAACTTGGGAGCAGTACTTC.

This clonotype occurred many times. This chain joins TRBV18 and TRBJ2-7, with D perhaps TRBD1 (6 bases). Germline lookup yields CDR1 KGHSH and CDR2 LQKENI. The CDR3 totals 15 residues. Trimming took 1 base from V and 6 from J, leaving 16 bases between them. CDR3 amino acids: CASSPHPQGMGEQYF. CDR3 DNA sequence: TGTGCCAGCTCACCACATCCACAGGGAATGGGCGAGCAGTACTTC.

The V call is TRBV4-1, the J call TRBJ1-4; possible D gene TRBD1, 5 bases. Germline assignment: CDR1 MGHRA and CDR2 YSYEKL. V was shortened by 0 bases and J by 5 bases, with 16 bases between the two germline ends. The CDR3 sequence is 17 residues long. The CDR3, as DNA: TGCGCCAGCAGCCAAGACTGGGGGGGGGAACTGAATGAAAAACTGTTTTTT. Translated: CASSQDWGGELNEKLFF.

The chain combines TRBV5-6 with TRBJ2-5, with 7 bases aligning to TRBD2. Germline CDR1 SGHDT, CDR2 YYEEEE. V trimming: 1 base; J trimming: 3 bases; junction bases outside the gene matches: 12. The CDR3 has 17 residues. This chain's CDR3 is CASSLRLAVTPKETQYF. Written as DNA, the CDR3 is TGTGCCAGCAGCTTGAGGCTAGCGGTAACCCCGAAAGAGACCCAGTACTTC.

Only a few counts were recorded for this clonotype. CDR3 DNA sequence: TGTGCCAGCGGTGGACAGGAACCCTACAATGAGCAGTTCTTC. This gives the protein CASGGQEPYNEQFF. V and J are TRBV2 and TRBJ2-1; 7 bases fit TRBD1. This CDR3 is built from 14 residues. The germline V gene encodes CDR1 SNHLY and CDR2 FYNNEI. Trimming cost V 8 bases and J 2 bases; bases outside gene matches: 6. Filled out from reference TRBV2 and TRBJ2-1, the complete variable domain reads EPEVTQTPSHQVTQMGQEVILRCVPISNHLYFYWYRQILGQKVEFLVSFYNNEISEKSEIFDDQFSVERPDGSNFTLKIRSTKLEDSAMYFCASGGQEPYNEQFFGPGTRLTVL.

This clonotype was observed a few times. V and J are TRBV7-9 and TRBJ2-1, with D maybe TRBD1 (6 bases). This CDR3 has 12 amino acids. Germline assignment: CDR1 SEHNR and CDR2 FQNEAQ (reference sequence). Between the trimmed V and J ends, which lost 7 bases and 6 bases, there was a span of 10 bases. CDR3 in amino acids: CASIRGTNEQFF. DNA for the CDR3: TGTGCCAGCATCAGGGGAACCAATGAGCAGTTCTTC.

This clonotype was seen repeatedly, ten times or more. This rearrangement joins TRBV20-1 to TRBJ2-5; possible D gene TRBD2, 6 bases. There are 12 residues in the CDR3. V lost 6 bases to trimming and J lost 4 bases, with 12 bases between them. Germline values: CDR1 DFQATT, CDR2 SNEGSKA (reference sequence). This chain's CDR3 is CSARLGVETQYF. The CDR3 nucleotides read TGCAGTGCCAGACTAGGTGTAGAGACCCAGTACTTC.

CDR3 nucleotide sequence: TGTGCCAGCAGAAAAGAGTGGGCCGGGGAGCTGTTTTTT. It translates to CASRKEWAGELFF. The chain links TRBV6-1 to TRBJ2-2; no clear D gene. V dropped 6 bases and J dropped 6 bases, with 11 bases sitting between them. The germline gives CDR1 MNHNS, CDR2 SASEGT. This CDR3 has 13 amino acids.

The V gene is TRBV19, the J gene TRBJ2-3; 9 bases are shared with TRBD2. Per the germline V gene, CDR1 is LNHDA and CDR2 is SQIVND (reference sequence). The CDR3 has 18 amino acids. The J segment lost 0 bases and the V segment lost 3 bases, leaving 10 bases of the junction unmatched. DNA for the CDR3: TGTGCCAGTAGTATTTCCGGGACTAGCATGTCTAGCACAGATACGCAGTATTTT. Its protein product is CASSISGTSMSSTDTQYF. The full variable domain, its missing parts supplied by reference TRBV19 and TRBJ2-3, is DGGITQSPKYLFRKEGQNVTLSCEQNLNHDAMYWYRQDPGQGLRLIYYSQIVNDFQKGDIAEGYSVSREKKESFPLTVTSAQKNPTAFYLCASSISGTSMSSTDTQYFGPGTRLTVL.

The gene calls are TRBV5-4 and TRBJ2-1; D remains unclear. The V end was cut by 4 bases, the J end by 9 bases, with 14 bases between. CDR1 is SGHNT and CDR2 is YYREEE in the germline V gene (reference sequence). This CDR3 has 13 residues. CDR3 DNA sequence: TGTGCCAGCAGCCGTACCGGCCTACTTGAGCAGTTCTTC. Translated, it gives CASSRTGLLEQFF.

To note about this clonotype: Germline and junction disagree at one end, which may indicate a read error. The chain is built from TRBV11-3 and TRBJ2-1; TRBD1 aligns across 7 bases. The germline gives CDR1 SGHNT, CDR2 YENEEA. The CDR3 contains 12 residues. The CDR3 spells CASSWGQNEQSF. For the CDR3, the DNA is TGTGCCAGCAGCTGGGGACAGAATGAGCAGTCCTTC. Drawing the rest from reference TRBV11-3 and TRBJ2-1, the complete variable domain is EAGVVQSPRYKIIEKKQPVAFWCNPISGHNTLYWYLQNLGQGPELLIRYENEEAVDDSQLPKDRFSAERLKGVDSTLKIQPAELGDSAVYLCASSWGQNEQSFGPGTRLTVL.

This clonotype has just a few counts. The chain carries TRBV5-1 and TRBJ2-7; TRBD1 matches at 7 bases. Trimming removed 3 bases from V and 3 bases from J; junction bases left unmatched: 9. Germline V gene lookup returns CDR1 SGHRS and CDR2 YFSETQ. This CDR3 comprises 15 residues. CDR3 in amino acids: CASSSAQGTHYEQYF. CDR3 nucleotide sequence: TGCGCCAGCAGCTCGGCACAGGGGACCCACTACGAGCAGTACTTC.

In its sample, this clonotype was seen a few times. The rearrangement links TRBV6-1 to TRBJ2-3; D uncertain. This CDR3 contains 14 residues. V lost 10 bases to trimming and J lost 3 bases, with 17 bases between them. Germline-derived CDR1 and CDR2 are MNHNS and SASEGT. For the CDR3, the DNA is TGTGCCACCCGTCTCGCGCGGCAAACAGATACGCAGTATTTT. Translation gives CATRLARQTDTQYF.

This clonotype was seen many times. The rearrangement joins TRBV11-2 to TRBJ2-2; 7 bases are shared with TRBD1. Trimming took 8 bases from V and 0 from J; bases not matched to a gene: 0. This CDR3 has 13 residues. Germline V CDR1 and CDR2: SGHAT, FQNNGV. The CDR3 spells CASGTANTGELFF. In DNA, the CDR3 is TGTGCCAGCGGGACAGCGAACACCGGGGAGCTGTTTTTT.

The chain recombines TRBV7-9 with TRBJ1-2; no reliable D call. The germline CDR1 and CDR2 sequences are SEHNR and FQNEAQ (reference sequence). Trimming shortened V by 1 base and J by 0 bases, and 9 bases separated the two germline ends. The CDR3 has 15 amino acids. The CDR3 bases are TGTGCCAGCAGCTTAGTTGGGAAGTCTAACTATGGCTACACCTTC. Its protein is CASSLVGKSNYGYTF.

The V call is TRBV2, the J call TRBJ1-2; 8 bases agree with TRBD1. The V and J ends lost 7 bases and 7 bases, in that order; junction bases with no gene match: 14. Per germline, CDR1 SNHLY and CDR2 FYNNEI. The CDR3 runs to 15 residues. Here the CDR3 reads CASTLRRGTGGGYTF. The CDR3 nucleotides are TGTGCCAGCACCCTTAGGAGGGGCACAGGGGGTGGCTACACCTTC. The full variable domain, its missing parts supplied by reference TRBV2 and TRBJ1-2, is EPEVTQTPSHQVTQMGQEVILRCVPISNHLYFYWYRQILGQKVEFLVSFYNNEISEKSEIFDDQFSVERPDGSNFTLKIRSTKLEDSAMYFCASTLRRGTGGGYTFGSGTRLTVV.

This clonotype was counted between two and nine times. The chain links TRBV6-1 to TRBJ1-1, with D perhaps TRBD1 (5 bases). The CDR3 runs to 12 residues. Trimming stripped 8 bases from V and 4 bases from J, with 11 bases between. CDR1 is MNHNS, CDR2 SASEGT, per germline. The CDR3 coding sequence is TGTGCCAGCTTCGGGGGGATCACTGAAGCTTTCTTT. Protein sequence: CASFGGITEAFF.

This clonotype showed up just a few times. The rearrangement uses TRBV20-1 and TRBJ2-3; 9 bases map to TRBD2. Germline CDR1 DFQATT, CDR2 SNEGSKA (reference sequence). Losses at the gene ends were 3 bases for V and 2 bases for J; bases not matched to a gene: 6. CDR3 size: 15 residues. This CDR3 is CSASSLAGFTDTQYF. In DNA, the CDR3 is TGCAGTGCTAGCTCTCTAGCGGGATTCACAGATACGCAGTATTTT.

The chain couples TRBV6-5 to TRBJ2-2, with D hard to call. Trimming took 4 bases from V and 7 from J, leaving 10 bases between them. CDR3 size: 13 residues. The germline CDR1 and CDR2 sequences are MNHEY and SVGAGI. The CDR3 region has the DNA TGTGCCAGCAGTTGGGTGGCGGACGGGGAGCTGTTTTTT. Translation: CASSWVADGELFF.

This clonotype came up a few times. The CDR3 loop is CASSETGGNQPQHF. In DNA form, the CDR3 reads TGTGCCAGCTCCGAGACTGGGGGCAATCAGCCCCAGCATTTT. The chain combines TRBV18 with TRBJ1-5; D gene uncertain. From germline, CDR1 is KGHSH and CDR2 LQKENI. V was shortened by 6 bases and J by 2 bases, with 11 bases between the two germline ends. CDR3 length: 14 residues.

The chain combines TRBV7-2 with TRBJ2-5, with a weak D call TRBD1 (6 bases). The germline gives CDR1 SGHTA, CDR2 FQGNSA. The CDR3 spans 13 residues. The V and J ends lost 5 bases and 5 bases respectively, with 12 bases between them. CDR3 DNA sequence: TGTGCCAGCAGCCGGGACAATAGCGAGACCCAGTACTTC. Encoded protein: CASSRDNSETQYF.

This clonotype was detected ten times or more. CDR3 DNA: TGCGCCAGCAGCTTGGGGGACAGGGGCGGCTATGGCTACACCTTC. Encoded protein: CASSLGDRGGYGYTF. The rearrangement links TRBV5-1 to TRBJ1-2; 10 positions match TRBD1. CDR1 is SGHRS and CDR2 is YFSETQ in the germline V gene. With V trimmed by 0 bases and J by 4 bases, 3 bases remained unmatched. The CDR3 consists of 15 residues.

This clonotype was observed a few times. The chain recombines TRBV18 with TRBJ2-7; perhaps TRBD2 as D (5 bases). Germline V gene sequence: CDR1 KGHSH, CDR2 LQKENI. Trimming cost V 1 base and J 6 bases, with 19 bases left between them. This CDR3 region has 16 residues. The DNA for the CDR3 is TGTGCCAGCTCACCACTGACATGGGGTGAGCGGAGCGAGCAGTACTTC. This sequence encodes CASSPLTWGERSEQYF.

This clonotype has a count of ten or more. The rearrangement links TRBV15 to TRBJ2-7, with a tentative D call TRBD2 (5 bases). The CDR3 totals 13 residues. V shed 0 bases and J shed 4 bases, with 7 bases lying between them. Germline V gives CDR1 LNHNV, CDR2 YYDKDF (reference sequence). For the CDR3, the DNA is TGTGCCACCAGCAGAGATGGCGGGTACGAGCAGTACTTC. Amino acid sequence: CATSRDGGYEQYF.